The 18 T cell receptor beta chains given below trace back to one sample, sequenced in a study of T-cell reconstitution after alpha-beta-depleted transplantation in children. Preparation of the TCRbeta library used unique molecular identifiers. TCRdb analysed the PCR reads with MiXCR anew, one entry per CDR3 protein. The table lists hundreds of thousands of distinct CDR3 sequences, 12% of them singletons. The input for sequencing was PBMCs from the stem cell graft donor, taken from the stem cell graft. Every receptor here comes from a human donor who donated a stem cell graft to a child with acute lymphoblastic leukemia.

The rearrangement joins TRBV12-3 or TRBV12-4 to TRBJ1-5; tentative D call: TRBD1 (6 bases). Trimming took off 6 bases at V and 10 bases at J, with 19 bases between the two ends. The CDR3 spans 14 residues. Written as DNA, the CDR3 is TGTGCCAGCAGCAACAGGGCCTCGCGGTCTCCCCAGCATTTT. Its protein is CASSNRASRSPQHF.

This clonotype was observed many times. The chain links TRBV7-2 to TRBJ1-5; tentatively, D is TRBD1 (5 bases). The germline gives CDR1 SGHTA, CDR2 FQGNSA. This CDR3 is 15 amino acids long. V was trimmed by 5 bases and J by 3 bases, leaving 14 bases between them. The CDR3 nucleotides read TGTGCCAGCAGCCGGGACCGAGTACCCAATCAGCCCCAGCATTTT. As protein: CASSRDRVPNQPQHF.

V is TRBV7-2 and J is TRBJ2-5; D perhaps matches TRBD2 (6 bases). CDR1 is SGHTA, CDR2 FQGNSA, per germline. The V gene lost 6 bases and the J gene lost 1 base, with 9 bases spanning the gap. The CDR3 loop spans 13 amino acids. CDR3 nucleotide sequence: TGTGCCAGCAGTTGGGACTTCCAAGAGACCCAGTACTTC. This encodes CASSWDFQETQYF.

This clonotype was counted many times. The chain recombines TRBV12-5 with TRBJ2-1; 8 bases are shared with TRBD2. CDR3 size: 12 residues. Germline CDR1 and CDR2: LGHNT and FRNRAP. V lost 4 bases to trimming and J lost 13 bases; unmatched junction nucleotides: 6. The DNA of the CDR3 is TGTGCTAGTGGTTCCCGGGAGGGGGGCCAGTTCTTC. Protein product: CASGSREGGQFF.

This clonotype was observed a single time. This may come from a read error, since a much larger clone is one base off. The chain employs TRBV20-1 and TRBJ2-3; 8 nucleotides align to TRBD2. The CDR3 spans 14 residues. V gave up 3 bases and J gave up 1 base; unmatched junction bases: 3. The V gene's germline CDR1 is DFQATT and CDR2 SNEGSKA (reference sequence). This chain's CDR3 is CSASAGGGTDTQYF. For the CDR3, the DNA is TGCAGTGCTAGTGCGGGAGGAGGCACAGATACGCAGTATTTT.

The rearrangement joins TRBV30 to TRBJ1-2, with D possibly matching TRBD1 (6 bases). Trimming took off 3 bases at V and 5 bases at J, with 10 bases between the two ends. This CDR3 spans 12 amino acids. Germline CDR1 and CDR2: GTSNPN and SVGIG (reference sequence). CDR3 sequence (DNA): TGTGCCTGGAGGGACAGAAATTATGGCTACACCTTC. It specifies CAWRDRNYGYTF. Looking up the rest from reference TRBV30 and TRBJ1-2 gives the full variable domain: SQTIHQWPATLVQPVGSPLSLECTVEGTSNPNLYWYRQAAGRGLQLLFYSVGIGQISSEVPQNLSASRPQDRQFILSSKKLLLSDSGFYLCAWRDRNYGYTFGSGTRLTVV.

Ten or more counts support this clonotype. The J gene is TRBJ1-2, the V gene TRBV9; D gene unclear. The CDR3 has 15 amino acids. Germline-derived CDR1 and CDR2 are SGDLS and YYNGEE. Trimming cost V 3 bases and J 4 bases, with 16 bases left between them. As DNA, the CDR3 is TGTGCCAGCAGCGGTATACCGGGAGTCCGCTATGGCTACACCTTC. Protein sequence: CASSGIPGVRYGYTF.

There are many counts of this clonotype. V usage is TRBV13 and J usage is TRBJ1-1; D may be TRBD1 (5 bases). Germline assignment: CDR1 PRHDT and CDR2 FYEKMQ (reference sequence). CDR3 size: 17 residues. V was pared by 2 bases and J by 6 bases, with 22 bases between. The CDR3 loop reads CASSLWRAAGTKAEAFF. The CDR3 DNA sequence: TGTGCCAGCAGCTTATGGCGTGCGGCGGGGACCAAGGCTGAAGCTTTCTTT. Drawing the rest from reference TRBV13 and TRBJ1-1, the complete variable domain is AAGVIQSPRHLIKEKRETATLKCYPIPRHDTVYWYQQGPGQDPQFLISFYEKMQSDKGSIPDRFSAQQFSDYHSELNMSSLELGDSALYFCASSLWRAAGTKAEAFFGQGTRLTVV.

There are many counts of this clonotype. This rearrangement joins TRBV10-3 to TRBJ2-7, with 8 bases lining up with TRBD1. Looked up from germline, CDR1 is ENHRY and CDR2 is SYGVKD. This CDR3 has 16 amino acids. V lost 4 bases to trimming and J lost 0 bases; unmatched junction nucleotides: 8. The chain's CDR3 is CAISVVRQGPSYEQYF. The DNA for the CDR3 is TGTGCCATCAGTGTTGTAAGACAGGGGCCCTCCTACGAGCAGTACTTC.

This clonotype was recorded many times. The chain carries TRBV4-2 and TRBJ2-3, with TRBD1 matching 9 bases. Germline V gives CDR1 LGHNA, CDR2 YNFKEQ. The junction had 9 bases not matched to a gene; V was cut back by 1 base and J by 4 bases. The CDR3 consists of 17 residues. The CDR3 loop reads CASSQGLQGAKADTQYF. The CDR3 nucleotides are TGTGCCAGCAGCCAAGGATTACAGGGGGCGAAGGCAGATACGCAGTATTTT.

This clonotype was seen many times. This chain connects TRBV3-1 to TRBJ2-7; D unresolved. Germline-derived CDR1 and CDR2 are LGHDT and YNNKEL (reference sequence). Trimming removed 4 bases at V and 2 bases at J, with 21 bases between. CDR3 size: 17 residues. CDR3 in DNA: TGTGCCAGCAGCCTCCAGTCGACCCCTCGTCGGGCCTACGAGCAGTACTTC. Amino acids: CASSLQSTPRRAYEQYF.

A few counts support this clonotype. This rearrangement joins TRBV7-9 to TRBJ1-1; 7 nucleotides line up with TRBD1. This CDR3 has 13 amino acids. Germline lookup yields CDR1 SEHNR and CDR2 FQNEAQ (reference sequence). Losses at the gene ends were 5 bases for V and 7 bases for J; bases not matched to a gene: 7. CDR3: CASSPGTAFEAFF. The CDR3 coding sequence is TGTGCCAGCAGCCCCGGGACAGCGTTTGAAGCTTTCTTT.

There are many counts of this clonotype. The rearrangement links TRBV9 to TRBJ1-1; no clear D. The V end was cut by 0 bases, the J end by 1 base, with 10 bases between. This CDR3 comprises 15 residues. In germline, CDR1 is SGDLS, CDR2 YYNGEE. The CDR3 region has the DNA TGTGCCAGCAGCGTAGTAGGTACGGGGAACACTGAAGCTTTCTTT. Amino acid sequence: CASSVVGTGNTEAFF.

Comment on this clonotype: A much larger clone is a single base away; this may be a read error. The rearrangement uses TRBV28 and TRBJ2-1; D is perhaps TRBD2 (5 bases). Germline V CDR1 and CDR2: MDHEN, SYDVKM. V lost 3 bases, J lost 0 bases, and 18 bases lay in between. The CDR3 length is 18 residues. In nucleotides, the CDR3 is TGTGCCAGCAGTTTCTTAGCGACCGGACTTAGCTCCTACAATGAGCAGTTCTTC. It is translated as CASSFLATGLSSYNEQFF.

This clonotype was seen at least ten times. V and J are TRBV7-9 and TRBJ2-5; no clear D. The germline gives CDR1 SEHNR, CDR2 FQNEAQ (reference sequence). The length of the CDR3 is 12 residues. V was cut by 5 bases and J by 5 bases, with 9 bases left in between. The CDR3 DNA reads TGTGCCAGCAGCCTTCCGGAGGAGACCCAGTACTTC. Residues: CASSLPEETQYF.

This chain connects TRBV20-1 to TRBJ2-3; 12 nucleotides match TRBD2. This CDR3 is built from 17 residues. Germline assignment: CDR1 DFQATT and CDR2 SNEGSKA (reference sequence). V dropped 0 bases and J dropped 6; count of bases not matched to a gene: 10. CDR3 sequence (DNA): TGCAGTGCTAGAGATCGGACTAGCGGGGCCTACGGCGATACGCAGTATTTT. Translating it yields CSARDRTSGAYGDTQYF.

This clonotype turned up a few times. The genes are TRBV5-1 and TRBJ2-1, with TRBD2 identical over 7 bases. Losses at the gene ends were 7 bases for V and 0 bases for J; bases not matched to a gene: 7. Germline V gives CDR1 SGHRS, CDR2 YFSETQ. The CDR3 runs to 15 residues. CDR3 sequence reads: CASGTSESSYNEQFF. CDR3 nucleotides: TGCGCCAGCGGTACTAGCGAGAGCTCCTACAATGAGCAGTTCTTC.

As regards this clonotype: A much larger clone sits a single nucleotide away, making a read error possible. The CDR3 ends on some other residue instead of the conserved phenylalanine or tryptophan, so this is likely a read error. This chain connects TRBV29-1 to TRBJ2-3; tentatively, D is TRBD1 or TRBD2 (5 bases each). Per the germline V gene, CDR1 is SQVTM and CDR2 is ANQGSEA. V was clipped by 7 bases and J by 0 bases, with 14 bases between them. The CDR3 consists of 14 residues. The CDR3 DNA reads TGCAGCGGTACCGGGACGGGGAGCACAGATACGCAGTATTTA. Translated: CSGTGTGSTDTQYL.